The 18 T cell receptor beta chains below were found in one sample sequenced in a study of OX40 agonist ivuxolimab in advanced cancers. Assay used: immunoSEQ multiplex PCR; TCRdb lists only in-frame clones, some missing. The data contain approximately 90,000 clones, more than 80% of them singletons. The sequencing used CD4+ or CD8+ T cells sorted from blood, collected in a trial of the OX40 agonist ivuxolimab. The receptors were sampled from an adult with an advanced solid tumor such as melanoma, head and neck, liver or kidney cancer.

V is TRBV5-1 and J is TRBJ2-3; 7 nucleotides align to TRBD2. Germline CDR1 is SGHRS and CDR2 is YFSETQ. The CDR3 runs 16 residues. Trimming removed 0 bases from V and 2 bases from J; junction bases left unmatched: 6. In DNA, the CDR3 is TGCGCCAGCAGCTTGGGGGCTAGCGGCCCCACAGATACGCAGTATTTT. It translates to CASSLGASGPTDTQYF.

J is TRBJ1-3 and V is TRBV9; no clear D gene. V shed 2 bases and J shed 1 base, with 10 bases lying between them. Looked up from germline, CDR1 is SGDLS and CDR2 is YYNGEE. This CDR3 region has 15 residues. The CDR3 protein is CASSVGSGSGNTIYF. The DNA of the CDR3 is TGTGCCAGCAGCGTTGGGTCCGGGTCTGGAAACACCATATATTTT.

The chain has TRBV9 and TRBJ2-1; no clear D. Germline-derived CDR1 and CDR2 are SGDLS and YYNGEE. Trimming pared 3 bases from V and 5 bases from J, leaving 3 bases between. CDR3 length equals 11 residues. DNA for the CDR3: TGTGCCAGCAGCGGCAACAATGAGCAGTTCTTC. Translated: CASSGNNEQFF. The whole variable domain, remainder taken from reference TRBV9 and TRBJ2-1, is DSGVTQTPKHLITATGQRVTLRCSPRSGDLSVYWYQQSLDQGLQFLIQYYNGEERAKGNILERFSAQQFPDLHSELNLSSLELGDSALYFCASSGNNEQFFGPGTRLTVL.

The chain employs TRBV11-3 and TRBJ2-2; D is unclear. Per the germline V gene, CDR1 is SGHNT and CDR2 is YENEEA. The CDR3 spans 12 residues. Trimming removed 4 bases from V and 5 bases from J, with 5 bases in between. CDR3 region: CASSYGTGELFF. In DNA form, the CDR3 reads TGTGCCAGCAGCTACGGAACCGGGGAGCTGTTTTTT.

This clone was counted a single time. The rearrangement uses TRBV27 and TRBJ1-1; D remains ambiguous. CDR1 is MNHEY, CDR2 SMNVEV, per germline (reference sequence). The CDR3 runs 12 residues. The V end was cut by 7 bases, the J end by 7 bases, with 13 bases between. CDR3 amino acids: CASKDYGLEAFF. For the CDR3, the DNA is TGTGCCAGCAAGGACTACGGGCTTGAAGCTTTCTTT.

V gene TRBV27 combines with J gene TRBJ1-1, with TRBD1 matching over 8 bases. The CDR3 extends over 14 amino acids. V lost 6 bases, J lost 4 bases, and 7 bases stayed unmatched. Per germline, CDR1 MNHEY and CDR2 SMNVEV (reference sequence). CDR3 protein: CASRYGQGGTEAFF. The CDR3 region has the DNA TGTGCCAGCAGATATGGACAGGGCGGCACTGAAGCTTTCTTT.

For this clone: This same CDR3 is encoded by further DNA sequences in the sample. V gene TRBV2 combines with J gene TRBJ2-7; D is uncertain. The germline V and J ends were trimmed by 6 bases and 4 bases, with 4 bases remaining between them. The CDR3 spans 10 residues. CDR1 and CDR2 (germline): SNHLY, FYNNEI. CDR3 DNA sequence: TGTGCCAGCAGGAGTTACGAGCAGTACTTC. It yields the protein CASRSYEQYF.

The table lists this clone with a few counts. V and J are TRBV6-6 and TRBJ1-1; D uncertain. The V gene's germline CDR1 is MNHNY and CDR2 SVGAGI (reference sequence). Trimming took 2 bases from V and 6 from J, leaving 7 bases between them. CDR3 length equals 12 residues. The CDR3 nucleotides are TGTGCCAGCAGTTACCCGGGTGCTGAAGCTTTCTTT. Translated: CASSYPGAEAFF.

The chain combines TRBV19 with TRBJ1-1, with D perhaps matching TRBD1 (5 bases). CDR1 is LNHDA, CDR2 SQIVND, per germline (reference sequence). The CDR3 is 17 residues long. Deletions cut 6 bases from V and 5 bases from J, with 25 bases between. CDR3 DNA: TGTGCCAGTAGCCGTTCTACCACAGGTGCCGTAGGTACTGAAGCTTTCTTT. Translated: CASSRSTTGAVGTEAFF.

The gene calls are TRBV19 and TRBJ1-1; D possibly corresponds to TRBD1 (6 bases). The CDR3 has 17 residues. Trimming pared 4 bases from V and 1 base from J, leaving 19 bases between. The germline gives CDR1 LNHDA, CDR2 SQIVND (reference sequence). The CDR3 region is CASSNRVGYVGNTEAFF. CDR3 bases: TGTGCCAGTAGTAACAGGGTAGGATACGTCGGGAACACTGAAGCTTTCTTT.

The chain is built from TRBV9 and TRBJ1-2; no reliable D call. This CDR3 contains 14 residues. Deletions cut 4 bases from V and 4 bases from J, with 14 bases between. CDR1 SGDLS and CDR2 YYNGEE come from the germline V gene. The CDR3 loop reads CASSPGSSRYGYTF. As DNA, the CDR3 is TGTGCCAGCAGCCCTGGTTCTTCCCGCTATGGCTACACCTTC.

The chain couples TRBV6-5 to TRBJ2-7; 10 bases map to TRBD2. Germline CDR1 MNHEY, CDR2 SVGAGI. This CDR3 spans 16 amino acids. Trimming cost V 2 bases and J 7 bases; bases outside gene matches: 11. The CDR3 DNA is TGTGCCAGCAGTTACGCTGGAAGCGGGAGGGCCGGAGAGCAGTACTTC. This encodes CASSYAGSGRAGEQYF.

This clone was counted once. The V gene is TRBV21-1, the J gene TRBJ2-7; the D call of TRBD2 is as the table states it, not checked on the DNA. TRBV21-1 has pseudogene status. The CDR3 loop spans 14 amino acids. The CDR3 nucleotides read TGTGCCAGCAGCAAAGTAGCCCCGTTTTGCGAGCAGTACTTC. Translating gives CASSKVAPFCEQYF.

This chain uses TRBV19 with TRBJ1-1; tentatively, D is TRBD1 (6 bases). CDR1 and CDR2 (germline): LNHDA, SQIVND (reference sequence). V was shortened by 5 bases and J by 0 bases, with 13 bases between the two germline ends. CDR3 length: 15 residues. CDR3 region: CASSSRPGVNTEAFF. In nucleotides, the CDR3 is TGTGCCAGTAGTTCCCGACCAGGGGTGAACACTGAAGCTTTCTTT.

J is TRBJ2-2 and V is TRBV11-2; D gene ambiguous. Germline CDR1 SGHAT, CDR2 FQNNGV. This CDR3 comprises 12 residues. The V gene lost 3 bases and the J gene lost 1 base, with 0 bases spanning the gap. The DNA of the CDR3 is TGTGCCAGCAGCTTGAACACCGGGGAGCTGTTTTTT. This sequence encodes CASSLNTGELFF.

V and J are TRBV9 and TRBJ2-5; TRBD2 agrees at 14 bases. The assigned J gene may be wrong: the sequence end matches TRBJ2-7 better. There are 16 residues in the CDR3. Germline lookup yields CDR1 SGDLS and CDR2 YYNGEE. CDR3 in DNA: TGTGCCAGCAGCGCCAGACTAGCGGGAGGGATCTACGAGCAGTACTTC. Translated, it gives CASSARLAGGIYEQYF.

The chain has TRBV9 and TRBJ2-2, with TRBD2 matching 9 bases. V shed 3 bases and J 5 bases; nucleotides not matched to a gene: 8. Germline V lookup: CDR1 SGDLS, CDR2 YYNGEE. CDR3 length equals 16 residues. CDR3 bases: TGTGCCAGCAGCGCAGGGGTAGCGGGAGTAACCGGGGAGCTGTTTTTT. This sequence encodes CASSAGVAGVTGELFF.

As regards this clone: Different DNA sequences within this sample yield the same CDR3. This chain uses TRBV4-1 with TRBJ2-7; 7 nucleotides line up with TRBD2. The CDR3 consists of 16 residues. Germline V lookup: CDR1 MGHRA, CDR2 YSYEKL. Trimming cost V 0 bases and J 3 bases; bases outside gene matches: 8. The DNA for the CDR3 is TGCGCCAGCAGCCAAGAGGAGAGCGGGGCTTTCTACGAGCAGTACTTC. This translates into CASSQEESGAFYEQYF.